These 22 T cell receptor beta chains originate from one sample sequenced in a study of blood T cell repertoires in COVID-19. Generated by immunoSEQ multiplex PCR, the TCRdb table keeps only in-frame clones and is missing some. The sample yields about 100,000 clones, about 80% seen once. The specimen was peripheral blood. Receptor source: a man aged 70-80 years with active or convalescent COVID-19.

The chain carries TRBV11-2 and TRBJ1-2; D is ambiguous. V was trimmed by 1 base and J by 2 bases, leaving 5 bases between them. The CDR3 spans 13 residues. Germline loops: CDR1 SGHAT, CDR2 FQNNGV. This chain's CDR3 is CASSLGLNYGYTF. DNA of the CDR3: TGTGCCAGCAGCTTAGGTCTGAACTATGGCTACACCTTC.

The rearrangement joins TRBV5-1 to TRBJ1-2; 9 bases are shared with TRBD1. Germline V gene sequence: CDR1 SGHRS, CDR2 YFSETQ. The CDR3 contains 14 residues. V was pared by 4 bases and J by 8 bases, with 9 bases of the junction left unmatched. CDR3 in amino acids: CASSPLQGAKGYTF. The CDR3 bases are TGCGCCAGCAGCCCGTTACAGGGGGCGAAAGGCTACACCTTC.

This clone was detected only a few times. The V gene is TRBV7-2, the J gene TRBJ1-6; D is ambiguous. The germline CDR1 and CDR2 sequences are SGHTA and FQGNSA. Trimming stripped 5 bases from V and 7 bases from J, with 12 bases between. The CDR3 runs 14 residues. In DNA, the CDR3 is TGTGCCAGCAGCCACAGCAGAACGAATTCACCCCTCCACTTT. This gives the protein CASSHSRTNSPLHF.

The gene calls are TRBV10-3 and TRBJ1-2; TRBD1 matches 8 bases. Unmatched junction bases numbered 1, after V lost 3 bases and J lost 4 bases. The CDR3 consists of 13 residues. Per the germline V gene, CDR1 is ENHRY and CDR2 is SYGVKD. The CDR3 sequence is CAISDDRGYGYTF. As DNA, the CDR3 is TGTGCCATCAGTGATGACAGGGGCTATGGCTACACCTTC.

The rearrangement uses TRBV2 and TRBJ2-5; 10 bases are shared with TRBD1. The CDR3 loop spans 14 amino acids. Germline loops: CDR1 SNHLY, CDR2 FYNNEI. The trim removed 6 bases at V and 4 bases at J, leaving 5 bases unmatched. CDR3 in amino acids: CASSSDRGRETQYF. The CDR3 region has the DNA TGTGCCAGCAGCTCCGACAGGGGGCGAGAGACCCAGTACTTC.

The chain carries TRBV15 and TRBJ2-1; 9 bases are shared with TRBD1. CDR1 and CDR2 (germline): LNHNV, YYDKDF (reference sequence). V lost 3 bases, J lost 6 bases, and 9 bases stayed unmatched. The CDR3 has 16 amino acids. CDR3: CATSRPGQGTGNEQFF. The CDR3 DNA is TGTGCCACCAGCAGGCCGGGACAGGGTACGGGCAATGAGCAGTTCTTC.

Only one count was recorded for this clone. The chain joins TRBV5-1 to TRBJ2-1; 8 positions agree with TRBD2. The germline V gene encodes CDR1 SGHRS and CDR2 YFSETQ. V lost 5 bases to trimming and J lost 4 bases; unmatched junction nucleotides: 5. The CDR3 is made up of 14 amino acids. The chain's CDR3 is CASRDSGTYNEQFF. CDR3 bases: TGCGCCAGCAGAGATAGCGGGACGTACAATGAGCAGTTCTTC.

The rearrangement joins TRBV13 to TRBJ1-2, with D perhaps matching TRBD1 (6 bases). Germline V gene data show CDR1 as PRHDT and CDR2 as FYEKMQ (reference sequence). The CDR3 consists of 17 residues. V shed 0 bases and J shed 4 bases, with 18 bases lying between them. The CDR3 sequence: CASSLGPRDKGPYGYTF. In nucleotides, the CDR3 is TGTGCCAGCAGCTTAGGCCCTCGGGACAAAGGCCCCTATGGCTACACCTTC.

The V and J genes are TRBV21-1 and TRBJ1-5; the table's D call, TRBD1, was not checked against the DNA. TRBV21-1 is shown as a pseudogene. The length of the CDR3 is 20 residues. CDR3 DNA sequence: TGTGCCAGCAGCAGACCGAGATCAGGGGGCCGAACTTATAGCAATCAGCCCCAGCATTTT. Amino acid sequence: CASSRPRSGGRTYSNQPQHF.

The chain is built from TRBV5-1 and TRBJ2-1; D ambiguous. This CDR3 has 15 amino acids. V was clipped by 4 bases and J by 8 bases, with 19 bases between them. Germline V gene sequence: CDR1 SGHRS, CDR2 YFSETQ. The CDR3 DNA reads TGCGCCAGCAGCCCCCGGCAGGTTATGAATTATGAGCAGTTCTTC. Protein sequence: CASSPRQVMNYEQFF. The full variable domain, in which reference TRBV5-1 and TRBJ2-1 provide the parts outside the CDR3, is KAGVTQTPRYLIKTRGQQVTLSCSPISGHRSVSWYQQTPGQGLQFLFEYFSETQRNKGNFPGRFSGRQFSNSRSEMNVSTLELGDSALYLCASSPRQVMNYEQFFGPGTRLTVL.

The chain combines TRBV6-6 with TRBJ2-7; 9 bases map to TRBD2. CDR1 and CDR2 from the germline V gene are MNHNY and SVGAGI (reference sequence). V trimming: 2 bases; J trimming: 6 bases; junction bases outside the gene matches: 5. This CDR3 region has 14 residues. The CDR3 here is CASSYGAGGPEQYF. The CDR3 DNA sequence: TGTGCCAGCAGTTACGGGGCGGGAGGGCCCGAGCAGTACTTC.

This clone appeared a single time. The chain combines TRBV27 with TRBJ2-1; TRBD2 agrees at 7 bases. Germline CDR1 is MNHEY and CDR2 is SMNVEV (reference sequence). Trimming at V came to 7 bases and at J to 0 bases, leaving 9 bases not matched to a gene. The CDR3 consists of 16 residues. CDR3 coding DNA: TGTGCCAGCACCCCCTTCTCGGGGGGCTCCTACAATGAGCAGTTCTTC. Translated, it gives CASTPFSGGSYNEQFF.

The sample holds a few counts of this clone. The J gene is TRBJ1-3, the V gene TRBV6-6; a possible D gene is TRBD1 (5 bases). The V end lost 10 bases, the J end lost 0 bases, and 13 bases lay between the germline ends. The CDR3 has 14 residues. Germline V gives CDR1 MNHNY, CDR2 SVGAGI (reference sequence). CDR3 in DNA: TGTGCCACCCAACCAAGGGGCTCTGGAAACACCATATATTTT. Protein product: CATQPRGSGNTIYF.

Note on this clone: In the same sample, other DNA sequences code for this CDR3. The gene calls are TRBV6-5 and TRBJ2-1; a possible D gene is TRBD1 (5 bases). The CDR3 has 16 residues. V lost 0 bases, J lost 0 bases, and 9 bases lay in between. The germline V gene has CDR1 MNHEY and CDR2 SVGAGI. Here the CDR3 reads CASSYSVQGSYNEQFF. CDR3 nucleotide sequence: TGTGCCAGCAGTTACTCGGTGCAGGGCTCCTACAATGAGCAGTTCTTC.

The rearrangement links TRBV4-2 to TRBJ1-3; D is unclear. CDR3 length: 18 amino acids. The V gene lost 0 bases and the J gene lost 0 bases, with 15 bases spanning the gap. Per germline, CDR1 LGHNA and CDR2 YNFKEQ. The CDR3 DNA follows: TGTGCCAGCAGCCAAGAGGATACGAGAGGTAGCTCTGGAAACACCATATATTTT. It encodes CASSQEDTRGSSGNTIYF.

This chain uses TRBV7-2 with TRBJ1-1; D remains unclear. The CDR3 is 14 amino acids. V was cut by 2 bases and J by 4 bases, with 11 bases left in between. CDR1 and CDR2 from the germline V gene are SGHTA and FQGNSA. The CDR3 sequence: CASSLRGGSTEAFF. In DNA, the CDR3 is TGTGCCAGCAGCTTAAGAGGTGGGAGCACTGAAGCTTTCTTT.

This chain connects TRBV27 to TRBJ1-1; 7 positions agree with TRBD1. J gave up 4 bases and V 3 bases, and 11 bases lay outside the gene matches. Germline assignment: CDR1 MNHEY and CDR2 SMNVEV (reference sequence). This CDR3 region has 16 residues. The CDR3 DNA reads TGTGCCAGCAGTTTTATATATAAAACAGGGGCCACTGAAGCTTTCTTT. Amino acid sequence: CASSFIYKTGATEAFF.

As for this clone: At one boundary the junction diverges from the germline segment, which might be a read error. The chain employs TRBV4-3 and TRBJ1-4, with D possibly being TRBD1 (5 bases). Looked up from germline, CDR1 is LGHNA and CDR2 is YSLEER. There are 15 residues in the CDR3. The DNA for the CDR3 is TGCGCCAGCAGCGCCCACGGAGGGGAACCTTCGGTACTGCGTTTT. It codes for CASSAHGGEPSVLRF.

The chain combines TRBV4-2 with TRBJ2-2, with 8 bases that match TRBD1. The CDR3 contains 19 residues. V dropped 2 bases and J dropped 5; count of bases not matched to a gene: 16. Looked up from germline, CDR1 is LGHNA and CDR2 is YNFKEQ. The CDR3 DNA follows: TGTGCCAGCAGCCAAAAGTTCTGGGAGGCAGGGGGCCTGACCGGGGAGCTGTTTTTT. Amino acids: CASSQKFWEAGGLTGELFF.

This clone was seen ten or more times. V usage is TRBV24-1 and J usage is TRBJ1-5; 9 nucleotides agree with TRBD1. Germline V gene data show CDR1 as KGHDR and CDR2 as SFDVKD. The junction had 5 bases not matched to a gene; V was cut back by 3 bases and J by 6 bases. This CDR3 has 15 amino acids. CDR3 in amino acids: CATSDGTGSVQPQHF. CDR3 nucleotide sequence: TGTGCCACCAGTGATGGGACAGGGAGTGTTCAGCCCCAGCATTTT.

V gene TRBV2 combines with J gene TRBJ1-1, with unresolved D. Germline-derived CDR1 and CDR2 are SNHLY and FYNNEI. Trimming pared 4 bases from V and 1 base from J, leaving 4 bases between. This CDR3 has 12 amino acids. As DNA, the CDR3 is TGTGCCAGCAGTGTCTGGAACACTGAAGCTTTCTTT. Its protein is CASSVWNTEAFF. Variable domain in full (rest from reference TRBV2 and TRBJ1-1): EPEVTQTPSHQVTQMGQEVILRCVPISNHLYFYWYRQILGQKVEFLVSFYNNEISEKSEIFDDQFSVERPDGSNFTLKIRSTKLEDSAMYFCASSVWNTEAFFGQGTRLTVV.

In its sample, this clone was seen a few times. This CDR3 reads CASRSGHFSGNTIYF. The CDR3 DNA sequence: TGTGCCAGCAGATCGGGACATTTCTCTGGAAACACCATATATTTT. This chain links TRBV6-5 with TRBJ1-3, with D tentatively TRBD1 (6 bases). The V gene's germline CDR1 is MNHEY and CDR2 SVGAGI. The CDR3 has 15 residues. Trimming took 6 bases from V and 0 from J, leaving 12 bases between them.